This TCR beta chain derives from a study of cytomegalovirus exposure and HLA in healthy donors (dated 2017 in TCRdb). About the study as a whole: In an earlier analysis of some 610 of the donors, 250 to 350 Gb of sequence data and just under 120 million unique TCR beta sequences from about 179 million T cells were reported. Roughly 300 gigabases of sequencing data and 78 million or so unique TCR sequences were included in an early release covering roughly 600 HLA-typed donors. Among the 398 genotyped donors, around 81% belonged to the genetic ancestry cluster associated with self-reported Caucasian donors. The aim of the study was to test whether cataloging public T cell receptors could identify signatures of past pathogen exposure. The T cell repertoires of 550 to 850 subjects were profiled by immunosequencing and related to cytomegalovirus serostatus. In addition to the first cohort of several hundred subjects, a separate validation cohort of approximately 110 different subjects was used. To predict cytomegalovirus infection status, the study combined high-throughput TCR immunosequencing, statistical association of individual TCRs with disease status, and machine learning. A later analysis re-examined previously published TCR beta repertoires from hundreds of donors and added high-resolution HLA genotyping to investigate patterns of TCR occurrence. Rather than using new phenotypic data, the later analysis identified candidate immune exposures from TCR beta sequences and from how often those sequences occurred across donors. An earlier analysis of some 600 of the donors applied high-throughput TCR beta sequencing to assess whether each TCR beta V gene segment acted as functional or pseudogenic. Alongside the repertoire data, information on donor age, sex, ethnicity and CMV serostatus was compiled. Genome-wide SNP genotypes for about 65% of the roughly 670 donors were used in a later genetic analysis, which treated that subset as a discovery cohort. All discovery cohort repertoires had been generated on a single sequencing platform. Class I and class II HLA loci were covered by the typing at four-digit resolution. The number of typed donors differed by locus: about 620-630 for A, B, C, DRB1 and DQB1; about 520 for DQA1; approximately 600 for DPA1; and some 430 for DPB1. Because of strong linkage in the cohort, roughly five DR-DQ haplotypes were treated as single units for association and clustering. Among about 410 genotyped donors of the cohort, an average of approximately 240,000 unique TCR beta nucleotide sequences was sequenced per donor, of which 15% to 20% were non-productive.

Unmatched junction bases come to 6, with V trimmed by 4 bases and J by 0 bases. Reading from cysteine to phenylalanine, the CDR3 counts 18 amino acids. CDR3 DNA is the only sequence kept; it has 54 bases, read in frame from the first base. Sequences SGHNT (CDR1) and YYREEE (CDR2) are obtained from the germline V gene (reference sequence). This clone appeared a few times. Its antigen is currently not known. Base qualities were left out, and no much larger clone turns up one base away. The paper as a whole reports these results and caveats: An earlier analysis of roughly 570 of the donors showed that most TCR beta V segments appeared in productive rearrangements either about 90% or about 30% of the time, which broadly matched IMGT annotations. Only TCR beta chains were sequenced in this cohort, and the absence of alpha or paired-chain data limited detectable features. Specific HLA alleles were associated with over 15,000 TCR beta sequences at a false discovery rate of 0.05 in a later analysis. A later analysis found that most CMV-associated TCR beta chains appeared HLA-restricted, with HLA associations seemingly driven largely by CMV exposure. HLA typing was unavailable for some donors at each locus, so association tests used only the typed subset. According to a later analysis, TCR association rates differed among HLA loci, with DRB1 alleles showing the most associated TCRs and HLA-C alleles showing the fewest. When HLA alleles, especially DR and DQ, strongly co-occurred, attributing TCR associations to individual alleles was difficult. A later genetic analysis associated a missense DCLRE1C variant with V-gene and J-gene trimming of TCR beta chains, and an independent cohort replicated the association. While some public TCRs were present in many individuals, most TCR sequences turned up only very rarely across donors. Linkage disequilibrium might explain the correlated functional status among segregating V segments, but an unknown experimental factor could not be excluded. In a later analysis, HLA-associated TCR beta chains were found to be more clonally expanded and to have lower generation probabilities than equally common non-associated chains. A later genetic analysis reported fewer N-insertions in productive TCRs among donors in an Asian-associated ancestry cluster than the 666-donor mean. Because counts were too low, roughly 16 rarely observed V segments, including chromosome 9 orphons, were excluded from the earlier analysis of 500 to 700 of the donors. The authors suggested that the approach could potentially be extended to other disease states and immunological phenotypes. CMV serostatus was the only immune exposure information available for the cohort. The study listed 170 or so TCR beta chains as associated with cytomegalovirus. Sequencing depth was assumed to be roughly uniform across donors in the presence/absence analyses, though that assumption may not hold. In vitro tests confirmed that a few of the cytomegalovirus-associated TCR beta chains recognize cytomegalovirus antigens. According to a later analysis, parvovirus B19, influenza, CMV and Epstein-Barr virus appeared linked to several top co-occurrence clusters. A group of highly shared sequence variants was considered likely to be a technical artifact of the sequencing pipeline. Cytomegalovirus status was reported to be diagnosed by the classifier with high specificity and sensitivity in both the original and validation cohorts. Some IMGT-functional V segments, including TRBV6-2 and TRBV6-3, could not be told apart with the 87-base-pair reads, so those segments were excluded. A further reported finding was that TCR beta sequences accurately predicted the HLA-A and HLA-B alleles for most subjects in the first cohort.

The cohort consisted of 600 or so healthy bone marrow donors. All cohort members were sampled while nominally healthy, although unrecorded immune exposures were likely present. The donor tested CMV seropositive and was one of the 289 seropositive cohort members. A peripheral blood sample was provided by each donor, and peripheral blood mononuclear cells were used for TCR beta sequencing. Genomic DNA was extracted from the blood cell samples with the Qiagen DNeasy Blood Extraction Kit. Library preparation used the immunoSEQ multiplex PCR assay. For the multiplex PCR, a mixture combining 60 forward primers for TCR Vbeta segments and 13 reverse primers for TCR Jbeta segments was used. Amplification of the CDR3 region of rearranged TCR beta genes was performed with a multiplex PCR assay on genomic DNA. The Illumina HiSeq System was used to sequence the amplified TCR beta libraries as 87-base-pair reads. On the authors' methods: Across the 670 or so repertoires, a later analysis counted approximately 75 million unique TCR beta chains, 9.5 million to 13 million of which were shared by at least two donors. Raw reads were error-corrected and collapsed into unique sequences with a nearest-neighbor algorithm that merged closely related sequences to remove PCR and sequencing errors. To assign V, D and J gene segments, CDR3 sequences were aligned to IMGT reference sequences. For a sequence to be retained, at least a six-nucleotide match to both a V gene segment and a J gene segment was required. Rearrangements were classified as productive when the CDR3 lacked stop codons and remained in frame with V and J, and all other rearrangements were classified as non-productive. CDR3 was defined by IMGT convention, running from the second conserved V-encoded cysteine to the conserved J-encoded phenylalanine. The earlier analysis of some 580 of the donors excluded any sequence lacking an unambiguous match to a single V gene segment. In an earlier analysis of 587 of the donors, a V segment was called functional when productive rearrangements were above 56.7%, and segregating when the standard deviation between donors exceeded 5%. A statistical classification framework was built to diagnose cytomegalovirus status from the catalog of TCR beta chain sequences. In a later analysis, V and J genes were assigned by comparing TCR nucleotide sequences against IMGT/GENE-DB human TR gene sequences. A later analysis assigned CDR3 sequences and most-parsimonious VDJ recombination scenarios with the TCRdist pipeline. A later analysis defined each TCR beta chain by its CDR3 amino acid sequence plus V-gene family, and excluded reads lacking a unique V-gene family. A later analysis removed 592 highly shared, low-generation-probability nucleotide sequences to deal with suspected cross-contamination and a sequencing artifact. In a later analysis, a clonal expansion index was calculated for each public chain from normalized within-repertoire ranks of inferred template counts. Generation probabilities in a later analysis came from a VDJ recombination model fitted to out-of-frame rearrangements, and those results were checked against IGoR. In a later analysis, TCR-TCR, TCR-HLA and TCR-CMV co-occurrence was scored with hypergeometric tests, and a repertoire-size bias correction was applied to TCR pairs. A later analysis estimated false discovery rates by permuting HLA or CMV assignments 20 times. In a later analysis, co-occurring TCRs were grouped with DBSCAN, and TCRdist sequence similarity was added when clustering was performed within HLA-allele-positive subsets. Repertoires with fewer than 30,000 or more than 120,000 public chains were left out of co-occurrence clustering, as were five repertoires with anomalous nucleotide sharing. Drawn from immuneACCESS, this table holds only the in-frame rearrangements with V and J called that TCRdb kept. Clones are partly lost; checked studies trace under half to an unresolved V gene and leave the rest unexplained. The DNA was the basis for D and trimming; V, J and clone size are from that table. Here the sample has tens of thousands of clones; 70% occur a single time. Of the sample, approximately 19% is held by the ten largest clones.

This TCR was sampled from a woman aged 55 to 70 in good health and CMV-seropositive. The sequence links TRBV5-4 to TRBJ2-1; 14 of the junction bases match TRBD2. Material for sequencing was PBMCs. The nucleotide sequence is TGTGCCAGCAGCATCGGGACTAGCGGGGGCCTCTCCTACAATGAGCAGTTCTTC. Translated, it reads CASSIGTSGGLSYNEQFF. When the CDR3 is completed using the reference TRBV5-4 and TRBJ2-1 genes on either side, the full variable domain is ETGVTQSPTHLIKTRGQQVTLRCSSQSGHNTVSWYQQALGQGPQFIFQYYREEENGRGNFPPRFSGLQFPNYSSELNVNALELDDSALYLCASSIGTSGGLSYNEQFFGPGTRLTVL.